This TCR beta chain was identified during a study of yellow fever vaccine responses in identical twins. TCRdb passed the RT-PCR reads through MiXCR, listing each CDR3 protein once. Of 4,000 to 5,000 distinct CDR3 sequences listed, 85% are singletons. Trimming pared 4 bases from V and 2 bases from J, leaving 12 bases between. This CDR3 contains 15 residues. In germline, CDR1 is SNHLY, CDR2 FYNNEI. General study results and limits: Convergence reportedly seemed to mark part of the twins' vaccine T cell response, with personalization marking the rest.

Concerning this clonotype itself: Its target is not known.

The specimen comprised T cells from blood (PBMCs), unsorted or a sorted subset (not recorded which), sampled before or after yellow fever vaccination (not recorded which). The chain links TRBV2 to TRBJ1-5; D is possibly TRBD1 (5 bases). The source is a woman younger than 30 who received the yellow fever vaccine. In nucleotides, the CDR3 is TGTGCCAGCAGTGCGTCAGGGATGGGCAATCAGCCCCAGCATTTT. This sequence encodes CASSASGMGNQPQHF. Combining the CDR3 with reference TRBV2 and TRBJ1-5 gives the whole variable domain EPEVTQTPSHQVTQMGQEVILRCVPISNHLYFYWYRQILGQKVEFLVSFYNNEISEKSEIFDDQFSVERPDGSNFTLKIRSTKLEDSAMYFCASSASGMGNQPQHFGDGTRLSIL.